The 20 T cell receptor beta chains given below trace back to one sample, sequenced in a study of T-cell memory formation after mild COVID-19. TCRdb re-called the 5' RACE reads through MiXCR, storing one row per CDR3 protein. The profile covers 280,000 or so distinct CDR3 sequences, with approximately 8% appearing a single time and 22% taken by the ten largest. The sequenced sample consisted of PBMCs or a T cell subset sorted from them (not recorded which). Receptors originate from a man in his late teens or twenties who had mild COVID-19 (a few samples of this study predate the infection). Cell type and time point are not known.

The table lists this clonotype with a few counts. CDR3 in DNA: TGTGCCAGCACCTCGGAGGGTCGGACTGAAGCTTTCTTT. This gives the protein CASTSEGRTEAFF. The chain employs TRBV12-3 or TRBV12-4 and TRBJ1-1, with D unclear. The length of the CDR3 is 13 residues. Trimming pared 7 bases from V and 5 bases from J, leaving 14 bases between.

With respect to this clonotype: At one of its ends the junction is not consistent with the germline gene, which may arise from a read error. This chain connects TRBV6-1 to TRBJ1-2; no clear D. The CDR3 is 14 amino acids. Germline values: CDR1 MNHNS, CDR2 SASEGT. The CDR3 DNA sequence: TGTGCCAGCAGTGAAGAGGGTCTCGATCTCGCCCTGGTTTTC. Its translation is CASSEEGLDLALVF.

The sample holds a few counts of this clonotype. The chain is built from TRBV5-6 and TRBJ2-7; D gene uncertain. V lost 3 bases and J lost 2, with 12 bases in between. Germline V gene sequence: CDR1 SGHDT, CDR2 YYEEEE. The CDR3 runs to 14 residues. The CDR3 sequence is CASSSTPRTYEQYF. The CDR3 nucleotides read TGTGCCAGCAGCTCCACCCCCAGAACCTACGAGCAGTACTTC.

This clonotype showed up just a few times. The chain links TRBV2 to TRBJ2-1; D possibly corresponds to TRBD2 (6 bases). Germline V gives CDR1 SNHLY, CDR2 FYNNEI. The CDR3 covers 14 residues. Trimming left V 6 bases short and J 0 bases short, with 9 bases between. DNA of the CDR3: TGTGCCAGCAGAGCGGGCGACTCCTACAATGAGCAGTTCTTC. Translation gives CASRAGDSYNEQFF.

The chain carries TRBV25-1 and TRBJ2-1; D is unclear. This CDR3 has 9 amino acids. Germline V gene data show CDR1 as MGHDK and CDR2 as SYGVNS. Trimming removed 7 bases from V and 10 bases from J, with 5 bases in between. The CDR3 DNA reads TGTGCCAGCATAACCGAGCAGTTCTTC. This encodes CASITEQFF.

This clonotype counts as medium-sized. The CDR3 sequence is CASSSLGTSGGADTQYF. CDR3 DNA sequence: TGCGCCAGCAGCTCTTTAGGTACTAGCGGGGGGGCAGATACGCAGTATTTT. The V gene is TRBV5-1, the J gene TRBJ2-3; 13 bases align to TRBD2. After removal of 3 bases from V and 4 bases from J, the junction contained 8 bases not matched to a gene. The CDR3 has 17 residues. Germline-derived CDR1 and CDR2 are SGHRS and YFSETQ.

This clonotype came up many times. The genes are TRBV6-1 and TRBJ2-5, with 9 bases matching TRBD1. The V gene end was trimmed by 7 bases and the J gene end by 4 bases; junction bases not matched to a gene: 13. This CDR3 is built from 16 residues. Germline loops: CDR1 MNHNS, CDR2 SASEGT. The CDR3 nucleotides read TGTGCCAGCAATCGGGGTCTTACAGGGGGCGGAGAGACCCAGTACTTC. Encoded protein: CASNRGLTGGGETQYF.

The table lists this clonotype with a few counts. The chain uses TRBV7-9 and TRBJ2-2; TRBD1 agrees at 8 bases. The CDR3 is made up of 13 amino acids. Looked up from germline, CDR1 is SEHNR and CDR2 is FQNEAQ (reference sequence). After removal of 6 bases from V and 6 bases from J, the junction contained 3 bases not matched to a gene. The CDR3 coding sequence is TGTGCCAGCAGATCCAGGGGGCCCGGGGAGCTGTTTTTT. It codes for CASRSRGPGELFF.

This clonotype appeared many times. This sequence joins TRBV3-1 and TRBJ2-3; D is undetermined. V dropped 1 base and J dropped 8 bases, with 4 bases sitting between them. Germline V lookup: CDR1 LGHDT, CDR2 YNNKEL (reference sequence). This CDR3 is 11 amino acids long. CDR3 sequence: CASSQGRTQYF. The CDR3 DNA reads TGTGCCAGCAGCCAAGGACGTACGCAGTATTTT.

The sample holds a few counts of this clonotype. The chain carries TRBV5-1 and TRBJ2-7; D is perhaps TRBD1 (5 bases). Trimming removed 3 bases at V and 3 bases at J, with 19 bases between. Per the germline V gene, CDR1 is SGHRS and CDR2 is YFSETQ. The CDR3 is 16 residues long. For the CDR3, the DNA is TGCGCCAGCAGCTCCCCCGTCGAGAGACAGCACTACGAGCAGTACGTC. Its translation: CASSSPVERQHYEQYV.

A few counts support this clonotype. The V and J genes are TRBV7-2 and TRBJ1-5; D not resolved. Per germline, CDR1 SGHTA and CDR2 FQGNSA. V lost 6 bases to trimming and J lost 1 base, with 13 bases between them. The CDR3 is 15 amino acids. The CDR3 bases are TGTGCCAGCAGTTCCGTTCCACAAAGCAATCAGCCCCAGCATTTT. This encodes CASSSVPQSNQPQHF.

This clonotype was observed at least ten times. V is TRBV7-2 and J is TRBJ1-1; no reliable D call. Deletions cut 5 bases from V and 1 base from J, with 8 bases between. The CDR3 is 13 residues long. The germline V gene encodes CDR1 SGHTA and CDR2 FQGNSA. The CDR3 spells CASSPGSNTEAFF. The CDR3 coding sequence is TGTGCCAGCAGCCCAGGCTCGAACACTGAAGCTTTCTTT.

The V gene is TRBV7-3, the J gene TRBJ1-5; D is possibly TRBD1 (6 bases). This CDR3 is built from 17 residues. Germline loops: CDR1 SGHTA, CDR2 FQGTGA. Deletions cut 5 bases from V and 7 bases from J, with 24 bases between. CDR3 residues: CASSTQILDSGGQPQHF. DNA of the CDR3: TGTGCCAGCAGCACCCAAATCCTGGACAGCGGGGGACAGCCCCAGCATTTT.

This clonotype has ten or more counts. The chain employs TRBV7-3 and TRBJ1-2; 12 nucleotides match TRBD1. V was clipped by 5 bases and J by 8 bases; unmatched bases: 3. Germline CDR1 SGHTA, CDR2 FQGTGA. CDR3 length: 13 amino acids. The CDR3 spells CASSTGTGGGYTF. As DNA, the CDR3 is TGTGCCAGCAGCACCGGGACAGGGGGCGGCTACACCTTC. The complete variable domain, with remaining parts taken from reference TRBV7-3 and TRBJ1-2, reads GAGVSQTPSNKVTEKGKYVELRCDPISGHTALYWYRQSLGQGPEFLIYFQGTGAADDSGLPNDRFFAVRPEGSVSTLKIQRTERGDSAVYLCASSTGTGGGYTFGSGTRLTVV.

The V and J genes are TRBV7-9 and TRBJ1-1; tentative D call: TRBD1 (5 bases). The CDR3 has 14 residues. Germline V gene lookup returns CDR1 SEHNR and CDR2 FQNEAQ (reference sequence). V was shortened by 1 base and J by 6 bases, with 12 bases between the two germline ends. The CDR3 coding sequence is TGTGCCAGCAGCTTAGACAGTACGGGGGCTGAAGCTTTCTTT. Translated, it gives CASSLDSTGAEAFF.

This clonotype was found a few times. The gene calls are TRBV4-3 and TRBJ2-5; 7 positions match TRBD1. V lost 4 bases, J lost 5 bases, and 4 bases stayed unmatched. The CDR3 extends over 13 amino acids. Per the germline V gene, CDR1 is LGHNA and CDR2 is YSLEER. The CDR3 protein is CASSLGQPETQYF. The DNA of the CDR3 is TGCGCCAGCAGCCTGGGACAGCCGGAGACCCAGTACTTC.

This clonotype has a count of ten or more. V usage is TRBV12-3 or TRBV12-4 and J usage is TRBJ1-1, with unresolved D. The CDR3 loop spans 10 amino acids. Trimming took off 8 bases at V and 5 bases at J, with 6 bases between the two ends. CDR3 loop: CASRITEAFF. Written as DNA, the CDR3 is TGTGCCAGCCGCATAACTGAAGCTTTCTTT.

This clonotype was detected only a few times. The chain employs TRBV7-6 and TRBJ1-2; D might be TRBD1 (5 bases). The CDR3 is made up of 15 amino acids. The germline V gene encodes CDR1 SGHVS and CDR2 FNYEAQ. Trimming took off 0 bases at V and 5 bases at J, with 13 bases between the two ends. The CDR3 loop is CASSLALQGRYGYTF. The CDR3 nucleotides are TGTGCCAGCAGCTTAGCGCTGCAGGGCCGGTATGGCTACACCTTC.

The rearrangement links TRBV7-2 to TRBJ2-4; 10 bases match TRBD1. The CDR3 loop spans 14 amino acids. Germline CDR1 SGHTA, CDR2 FQGNSA. The trim removed 5 bases at V and 7 bases at J, leaving 5 bases unmatched. CDR3 coding DNA: TGTGCCAGCAGCACAAGACAGGGGGCGAACATTCAGTACTTC. Translated: CASSTRQGANIQYF. Full variable domain (remainder filled in from reference TRBV7-2 and TRBJ2-4): GAGVSQSPSNKVTEKGKDVELRCDPISGHTALYWYRQSLGQGLEFLIYFQGNSAPDKSGLPSDRFSAERTGGSVSTLTIQRTQQEDSAVYLCASSTRQGANIQYFGAGTRLSVL.

This clonotype came up a few times. The V and J genes are TRBV6-2 or TRBV6-3 and TRBJ1-5, with D perhaps matching TRBD1 (5 bases). This CDR3 is built from 13 residues. V was clipped by 4 bases and J by 9 bases, with 13 bases between them. CDR1 is MNHEY and CDR2 is SVGEGT in the germline V gene. The CDR3 spells CASSSAAGRPQHF. In DNA form, the CDR3 reads TGTGCCAGCAGTTCCGCGGCGGGGCGGCCCCAGCATTTT.